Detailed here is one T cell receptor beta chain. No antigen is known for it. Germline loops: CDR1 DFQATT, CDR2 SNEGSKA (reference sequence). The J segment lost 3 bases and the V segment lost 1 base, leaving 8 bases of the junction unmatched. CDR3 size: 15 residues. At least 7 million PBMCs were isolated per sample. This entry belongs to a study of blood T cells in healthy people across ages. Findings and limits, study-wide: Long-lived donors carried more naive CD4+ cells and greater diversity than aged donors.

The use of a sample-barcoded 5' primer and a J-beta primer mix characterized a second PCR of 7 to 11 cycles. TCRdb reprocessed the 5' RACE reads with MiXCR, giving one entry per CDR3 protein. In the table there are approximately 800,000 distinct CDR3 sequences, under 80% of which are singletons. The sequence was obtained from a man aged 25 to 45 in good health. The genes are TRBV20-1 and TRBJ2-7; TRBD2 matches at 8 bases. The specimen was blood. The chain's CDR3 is CSARADSGNGYEQYF. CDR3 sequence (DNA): TGCAGTGCTAGAGCCGATAGCGGGAATGGCTACGAGCAGTACTTC.